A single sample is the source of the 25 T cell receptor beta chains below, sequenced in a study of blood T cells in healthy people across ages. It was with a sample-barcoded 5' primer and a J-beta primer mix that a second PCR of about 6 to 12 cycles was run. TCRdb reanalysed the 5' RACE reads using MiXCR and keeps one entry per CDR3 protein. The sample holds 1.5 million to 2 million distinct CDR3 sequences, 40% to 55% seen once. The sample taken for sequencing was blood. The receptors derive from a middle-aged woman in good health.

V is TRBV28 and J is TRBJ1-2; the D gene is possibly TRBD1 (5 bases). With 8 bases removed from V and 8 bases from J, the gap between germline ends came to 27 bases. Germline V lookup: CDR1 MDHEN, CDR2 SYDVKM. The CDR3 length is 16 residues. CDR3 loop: CASGEFIGTQGWGYTF. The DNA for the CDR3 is TGTGCCAGCGGCGAATTTATCGGGACTCAAGGATGGGGCTACACCTTC.

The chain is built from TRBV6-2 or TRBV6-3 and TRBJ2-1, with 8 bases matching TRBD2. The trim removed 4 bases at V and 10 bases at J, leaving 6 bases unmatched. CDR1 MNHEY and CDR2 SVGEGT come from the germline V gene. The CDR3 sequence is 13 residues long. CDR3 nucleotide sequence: TGTGCCAGCAGTTGGGGACTAGTGGGCGAGCAGTTCTTC. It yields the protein CASSWGLVGEQFF.

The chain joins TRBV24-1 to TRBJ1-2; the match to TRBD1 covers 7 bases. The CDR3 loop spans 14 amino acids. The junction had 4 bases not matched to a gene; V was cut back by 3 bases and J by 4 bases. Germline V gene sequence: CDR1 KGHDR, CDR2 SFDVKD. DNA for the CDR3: TGTGCCACCAGTGATCCGACAGGGACCTATGGCTACACCTTC. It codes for CATSDPTGTYGYTF.

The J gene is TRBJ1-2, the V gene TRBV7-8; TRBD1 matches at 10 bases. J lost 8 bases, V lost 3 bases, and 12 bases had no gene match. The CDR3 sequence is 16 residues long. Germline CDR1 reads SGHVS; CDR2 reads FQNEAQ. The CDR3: CASSFSPGTGARGYTF. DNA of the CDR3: TGTGCCAGCAGCTTTTCCCCCGGGACAGGGGCCCGGGGCTACACCTTC. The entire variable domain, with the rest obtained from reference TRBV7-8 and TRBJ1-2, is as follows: GAGVSQSPRYKVAKRGQDVALRCDPISGHVSLFWYQQALGQGPEFLTYFQNEAQLDKSGLPSDRFFAERPEGSVSTLKIQRTQQEDSAVYLCASSFSPGTGARGYTFGSGTRLTVV.

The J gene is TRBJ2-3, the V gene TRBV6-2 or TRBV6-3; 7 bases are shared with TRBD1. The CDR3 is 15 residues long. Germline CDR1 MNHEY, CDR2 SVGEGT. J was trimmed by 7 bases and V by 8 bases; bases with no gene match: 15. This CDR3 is CASGSVGTARHTQYF. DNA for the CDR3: TGTGCCAGCGGGTCCGTTGGGACAGCGCGACATACGCAGTATTTT.

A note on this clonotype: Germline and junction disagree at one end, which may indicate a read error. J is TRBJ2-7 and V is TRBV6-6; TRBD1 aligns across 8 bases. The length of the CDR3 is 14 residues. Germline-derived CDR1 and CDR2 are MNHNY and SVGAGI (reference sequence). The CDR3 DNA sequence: TGTGTCAGCAGTTACGGGACAGGAACCTACGAGCAGTACTTC. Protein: CVSSYGTGTYEQYF.

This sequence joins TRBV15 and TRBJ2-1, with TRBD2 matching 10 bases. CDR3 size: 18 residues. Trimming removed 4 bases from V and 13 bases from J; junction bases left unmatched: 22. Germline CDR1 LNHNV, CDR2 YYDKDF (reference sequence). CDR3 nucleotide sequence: TGTGCCACCAGCAACCGACAGAGGCTAGCGGGGGTATCGGAGACCCAGTTCTTC. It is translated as CATSNRQRLAGVSETQFF. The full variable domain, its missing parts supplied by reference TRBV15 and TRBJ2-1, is DAMVIQNPRYQVTQFGKPVTLSCSQTLNHNVMYWYQQKSSQAPKLLFHYYDKDFNNEADTPDNFQSRRPNTSFCFLDIRSPGLGDTAMYLCATSNRQRLAGVSETQFFGPGTRLTVL.

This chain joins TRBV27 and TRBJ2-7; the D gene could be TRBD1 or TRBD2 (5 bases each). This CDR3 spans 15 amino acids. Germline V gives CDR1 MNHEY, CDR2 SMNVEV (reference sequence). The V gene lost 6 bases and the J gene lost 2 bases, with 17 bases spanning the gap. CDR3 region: CASRHGTDSPYEQYF. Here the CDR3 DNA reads TGTGCCAGCAGGCATGGGACGGATAGCCCCTACGAGCAGTACTTC.

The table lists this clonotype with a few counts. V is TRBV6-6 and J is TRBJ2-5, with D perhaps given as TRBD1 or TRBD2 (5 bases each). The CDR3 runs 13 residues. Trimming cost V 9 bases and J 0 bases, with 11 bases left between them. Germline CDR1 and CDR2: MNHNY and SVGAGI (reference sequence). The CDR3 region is CASSGAYQETQYF. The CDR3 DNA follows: TGTGCCAGTTCCGGGGCGTACCAAGAGACCCAGTACTTC.

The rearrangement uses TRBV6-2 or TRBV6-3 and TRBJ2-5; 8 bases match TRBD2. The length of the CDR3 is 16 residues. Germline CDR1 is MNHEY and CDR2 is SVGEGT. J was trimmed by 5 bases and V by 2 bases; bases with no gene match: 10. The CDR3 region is CASSYGRGGASETQYF. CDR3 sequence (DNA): TGTGCCAGCAGTTACGGACGGGGGGGGGCATCGGAGACCCAGTACTTC.

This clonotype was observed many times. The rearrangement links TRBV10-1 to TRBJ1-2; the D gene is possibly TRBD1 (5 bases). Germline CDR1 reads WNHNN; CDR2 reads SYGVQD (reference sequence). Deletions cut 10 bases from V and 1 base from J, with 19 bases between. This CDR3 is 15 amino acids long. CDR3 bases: TGCGCCACCAGCGGATTGGGGCGTTTTAACTATGGCTACACCTTC. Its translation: CATSGLGRFNYGYTF.

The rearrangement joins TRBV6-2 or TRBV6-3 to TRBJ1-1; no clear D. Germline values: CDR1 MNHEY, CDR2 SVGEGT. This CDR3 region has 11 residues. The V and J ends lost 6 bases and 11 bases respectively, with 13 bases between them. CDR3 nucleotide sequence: TGTGCCAGCAGCATGGGTCCTAAGGCTTTCTTT. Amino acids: CASSMGPKAFF.

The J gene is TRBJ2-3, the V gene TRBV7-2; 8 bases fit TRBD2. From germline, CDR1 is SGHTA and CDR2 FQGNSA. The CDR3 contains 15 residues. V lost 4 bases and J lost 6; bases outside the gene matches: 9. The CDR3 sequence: CASSSSRGGADTQYF. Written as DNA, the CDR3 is TGTGCCAGCAGCTCATCTCGGGGGGGCGCTGATACGCAGTATTTT.

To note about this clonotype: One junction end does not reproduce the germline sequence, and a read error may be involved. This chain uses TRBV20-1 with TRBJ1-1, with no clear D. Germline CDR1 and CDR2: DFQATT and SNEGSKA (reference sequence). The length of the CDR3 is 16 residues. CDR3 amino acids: CSASPGGAGRGTEVFF. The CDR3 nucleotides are TGCAGTGCGTCACCGGGAGGCGCCGGACGAGGCACTGAAGTTTTCTTT.

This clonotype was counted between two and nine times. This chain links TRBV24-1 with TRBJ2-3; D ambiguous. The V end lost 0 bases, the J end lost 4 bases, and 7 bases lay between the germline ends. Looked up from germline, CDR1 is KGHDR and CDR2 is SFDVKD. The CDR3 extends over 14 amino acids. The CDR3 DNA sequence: TGTGCCACCAGTGATTTGAGAAAGTCAGATACGCAGTATTTT. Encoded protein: CATSDLRKSDTQYF.

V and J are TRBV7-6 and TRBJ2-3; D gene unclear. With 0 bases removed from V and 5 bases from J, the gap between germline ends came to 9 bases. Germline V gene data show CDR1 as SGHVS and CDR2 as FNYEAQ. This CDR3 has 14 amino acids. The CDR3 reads CASSLATGRDTQYF. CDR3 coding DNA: TGTGCCAGCAGCTTAGCGACGGGTCGAGATACGCAGTATTTT. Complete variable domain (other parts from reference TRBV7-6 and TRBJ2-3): GAGVSQSPRYKVTKRGQDVALRCDPISGHVSLYWYRQALGQGPEFLTYFNYEAQQDKSGLPNDRFSAERPEGSISTLTIQRTEQRDSAMYRCASSLATGRDTQYFGPGTRLTVL.

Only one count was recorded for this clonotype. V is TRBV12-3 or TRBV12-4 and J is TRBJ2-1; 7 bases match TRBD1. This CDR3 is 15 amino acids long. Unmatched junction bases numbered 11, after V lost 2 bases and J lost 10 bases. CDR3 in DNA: TGTGCCAGCAGTTTATGGGGACAGCCTTCATGGGAGCAGTTCTTC. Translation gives CASSLWGQPSWEQFF.

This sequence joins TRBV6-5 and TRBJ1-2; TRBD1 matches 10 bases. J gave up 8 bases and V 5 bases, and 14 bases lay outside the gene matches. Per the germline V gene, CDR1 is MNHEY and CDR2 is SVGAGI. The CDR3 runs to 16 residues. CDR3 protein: CASSPRTGQGLRGYTF. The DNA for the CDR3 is TGTGCCAGCAGTCCCCGGACGGGACAGGGGTTGAGGGGCTACACCTTC.

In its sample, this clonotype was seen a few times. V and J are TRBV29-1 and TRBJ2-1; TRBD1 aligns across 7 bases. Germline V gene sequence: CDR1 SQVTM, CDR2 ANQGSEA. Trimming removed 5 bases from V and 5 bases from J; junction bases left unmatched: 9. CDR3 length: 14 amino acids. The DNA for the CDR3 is TGCAGCGTTCCGACAGGGTTCGGGAACAATGAGCAGTTCTTC. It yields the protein CSVPTGFGNNEQFF.

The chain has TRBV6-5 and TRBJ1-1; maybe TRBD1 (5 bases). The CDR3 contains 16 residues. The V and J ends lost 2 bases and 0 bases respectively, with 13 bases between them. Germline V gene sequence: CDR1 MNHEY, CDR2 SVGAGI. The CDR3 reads CASSYGAKRVNTEAFF. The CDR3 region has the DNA TGTGCCAGCAGTTACGGGGCCAAGAGGGTGAACACTGAAGCTTTCTTT.

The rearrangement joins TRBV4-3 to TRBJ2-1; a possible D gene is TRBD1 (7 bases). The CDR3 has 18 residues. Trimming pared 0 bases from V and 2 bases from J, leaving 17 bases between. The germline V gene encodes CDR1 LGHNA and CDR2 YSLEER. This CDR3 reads CASSQDFGAGQPYNEQFF. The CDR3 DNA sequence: TGCGCCAGCAGCCAAGATTTCGGGGCGGGACAGCCCTACAATGAGCAGTTCTTC.

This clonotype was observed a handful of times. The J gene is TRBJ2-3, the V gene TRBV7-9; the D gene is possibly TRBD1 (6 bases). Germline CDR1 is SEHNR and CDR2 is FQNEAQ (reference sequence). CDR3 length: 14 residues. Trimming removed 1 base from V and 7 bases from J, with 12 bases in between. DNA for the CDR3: TGTGCCAGCAGCTTAGAAAATCAGGGGAATACGCAGTATTTT. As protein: CASSLENQGNTQYF.

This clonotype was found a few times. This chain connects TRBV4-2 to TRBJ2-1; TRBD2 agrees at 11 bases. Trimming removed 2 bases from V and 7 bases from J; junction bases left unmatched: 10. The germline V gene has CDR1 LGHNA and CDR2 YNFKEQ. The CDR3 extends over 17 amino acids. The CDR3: CASSQPLAGGPRNEQFF. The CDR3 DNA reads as TGTGCCAGCAGCCAACCCTTAGCGGGGGGGCCCCGGAATGAGCAGTTCTTC.

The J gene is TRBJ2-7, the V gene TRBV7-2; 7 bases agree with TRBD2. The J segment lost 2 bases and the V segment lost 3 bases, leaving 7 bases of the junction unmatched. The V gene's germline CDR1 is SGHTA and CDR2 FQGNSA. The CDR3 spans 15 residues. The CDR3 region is CASSLERGPTYEQYF. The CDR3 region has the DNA TGTGCCAGCAGCTTGGAGCGGGGTCCTACCTACGAGCAGTACTTC.

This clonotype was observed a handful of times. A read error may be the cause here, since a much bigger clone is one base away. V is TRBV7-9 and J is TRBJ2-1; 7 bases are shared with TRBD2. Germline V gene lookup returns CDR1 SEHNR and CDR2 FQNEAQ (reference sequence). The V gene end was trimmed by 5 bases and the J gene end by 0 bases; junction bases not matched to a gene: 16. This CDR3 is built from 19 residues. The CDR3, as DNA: TGTGCCAGCAGCCAACCGACTGGCGGGGGTGAAGTCTCCTACAATGAGCAGTTCTTC. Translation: CASSQPTGGGEVSYNEQFF. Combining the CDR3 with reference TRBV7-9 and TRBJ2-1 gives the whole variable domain DTGVSQNPRHKITKRGQNVTFRCDPISEHNRLYWYRQTLGQGPEFLTYFQNEAQLEKSRLLSDRFSAERPKGSFSTLEIQRTEQGDSAMYLCASSQPTGGGEVSYNEQFFGPGTRLTVL.